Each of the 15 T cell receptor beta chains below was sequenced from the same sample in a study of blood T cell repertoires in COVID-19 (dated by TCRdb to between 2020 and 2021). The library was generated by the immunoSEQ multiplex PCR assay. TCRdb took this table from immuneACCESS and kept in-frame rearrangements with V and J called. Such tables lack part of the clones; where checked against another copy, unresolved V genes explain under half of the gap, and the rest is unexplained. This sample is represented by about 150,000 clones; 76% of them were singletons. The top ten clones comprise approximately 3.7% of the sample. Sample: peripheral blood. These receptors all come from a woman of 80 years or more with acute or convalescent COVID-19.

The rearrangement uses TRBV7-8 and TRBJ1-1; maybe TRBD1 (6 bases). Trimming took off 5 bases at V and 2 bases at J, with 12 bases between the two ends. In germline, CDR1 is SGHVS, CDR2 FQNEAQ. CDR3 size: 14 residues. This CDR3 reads CASSRRGRNTEAFF. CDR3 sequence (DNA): TGTGCCAGCAGCCGCAGGGGTCGTAACACTGAAGCTTTCTTT.

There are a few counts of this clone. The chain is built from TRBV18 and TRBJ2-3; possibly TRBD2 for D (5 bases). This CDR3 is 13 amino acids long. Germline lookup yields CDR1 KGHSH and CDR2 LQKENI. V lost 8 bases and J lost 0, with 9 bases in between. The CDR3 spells CASIAPSTDTQYF. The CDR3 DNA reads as TGTGCCAGCATAGCGCCTAGCACAGATACGCAGTATTTT.

The CDR3 region is CASRLALKRGLFYEQYF. DNA of the CDR3: TGTGCAAGTCGCTTAGCGTTAAAGCGGGGGCTCTTCTACGAGCAGTACTTC. The V call is TRBV12-2, the J call TRBJ2-7; the table's D gene call, TRBD2, was not cross checked with the DNA. TRBV12-2 is reported as a pseudogene. The CDR3 runs 17 residues.

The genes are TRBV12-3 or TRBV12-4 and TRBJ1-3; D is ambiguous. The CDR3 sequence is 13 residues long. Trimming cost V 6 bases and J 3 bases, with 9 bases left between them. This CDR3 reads CASSRGGGNTIYF. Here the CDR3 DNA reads TGTGCCAGCAGCCGGGGTGGTGGAAACACCATATATTTT.

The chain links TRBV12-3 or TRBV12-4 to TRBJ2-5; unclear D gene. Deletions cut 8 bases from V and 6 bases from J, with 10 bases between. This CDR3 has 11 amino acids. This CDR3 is CASRYLQTQYF. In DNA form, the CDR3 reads TGTGCCAGCCGCTATCTGCAGACCCAGTACTTC.

The CDR3 is CSAPRGYEQYF. The CDR3 DNA reads TGCAGTGCCCCCCGGGGCTACGAGCAGTACTTC. The chain combines TRBV20-1 with TRBJ2-7, with a weak D call TRBD2 (5 bases). Trimming removed 6 bases from V and 3 bases from J, with 9 bases in between. This CDR3 has 11 amino acids. The germline CDR1 and CDR2 sequences are DFQATT and SNEGSKA (reference sequence).

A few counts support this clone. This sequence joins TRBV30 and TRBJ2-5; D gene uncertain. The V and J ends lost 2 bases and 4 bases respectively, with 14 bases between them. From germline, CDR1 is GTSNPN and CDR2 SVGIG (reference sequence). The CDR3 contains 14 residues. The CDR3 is CAWSNVAFGETQYF. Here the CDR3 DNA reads TGTGCCTGGAGTAATGTGGCATTTGGAGAGACCCAGTACTTC. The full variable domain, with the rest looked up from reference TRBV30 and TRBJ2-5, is SQTIHQWPATLVQPVGSPLSLECTVEGTSNPNLYWYRQAAGRGLQLLFYSVGIGQISSEVPQNLSASRPQDRQFILSSKKLLLSDSGFYLCAWSNVAFGETQYFGPGTRLLVL.

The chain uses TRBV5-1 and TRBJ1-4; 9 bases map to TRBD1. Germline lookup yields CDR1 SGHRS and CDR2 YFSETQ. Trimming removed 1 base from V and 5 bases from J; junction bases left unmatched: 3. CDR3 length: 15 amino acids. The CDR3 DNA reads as TGCGCCAGCAGCTTGACAGGACAGGGGAATGAAAAACTGTTTTTT. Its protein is CASSLTGQGNEKLFF.

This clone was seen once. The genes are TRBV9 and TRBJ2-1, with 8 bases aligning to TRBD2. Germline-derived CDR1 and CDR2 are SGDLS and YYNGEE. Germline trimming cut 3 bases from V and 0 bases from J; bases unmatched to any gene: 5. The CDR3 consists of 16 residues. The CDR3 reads CASSGIAGSSYNEQFF. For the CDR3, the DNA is TGTGCCAGCAGCGGGATAGCGGGGAGCTCCTACAATGAGCAGTTCTTC.

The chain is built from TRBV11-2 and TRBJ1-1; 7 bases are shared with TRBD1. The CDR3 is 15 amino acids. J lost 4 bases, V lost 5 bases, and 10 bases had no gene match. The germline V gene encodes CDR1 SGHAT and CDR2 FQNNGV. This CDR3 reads CASSIPTGSFTEAFF. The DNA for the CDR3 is TGTGCCAGCAGCATTCCGACAGGGTCGTTCACTGAAGCTTTCTTT.

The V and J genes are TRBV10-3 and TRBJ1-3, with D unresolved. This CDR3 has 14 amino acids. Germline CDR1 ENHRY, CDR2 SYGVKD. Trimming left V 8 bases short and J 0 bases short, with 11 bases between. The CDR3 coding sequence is TGTGCCATCGGCGGAGGGAGCTCTGGAAACACCATATATTTT. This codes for CAIGGGSSGNTIYF.

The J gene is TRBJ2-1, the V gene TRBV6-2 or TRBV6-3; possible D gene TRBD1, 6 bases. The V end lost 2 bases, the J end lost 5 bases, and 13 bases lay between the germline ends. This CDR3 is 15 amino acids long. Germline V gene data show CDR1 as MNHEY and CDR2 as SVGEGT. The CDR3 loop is CASSYGFGQNNEQFF. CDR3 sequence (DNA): TGTGCCAGCAGTTACGGCTTCGGACAGAACAATGAGCAGTTCTTC.

CDR3 in DNA: TGTGCCAGCAGTTTAGTTTTTCGGGACATTCAGTACTTC. It specifies CASSLVFRDIQYF. The chain uses TRBV12-3 or TRBV12-4 and TRBJ2-4; D unresolved. The V gene lost 1 base and the J gene lost 8 bases, with 9 bases spanning the gap. This CDR3 contains 13 residues.

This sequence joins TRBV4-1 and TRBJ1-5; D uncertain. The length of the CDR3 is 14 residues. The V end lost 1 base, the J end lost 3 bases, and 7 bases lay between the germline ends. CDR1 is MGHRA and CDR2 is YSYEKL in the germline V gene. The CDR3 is CASSQVDTNQPQHF. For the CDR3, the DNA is TGCGCCAGCAGCCAAGTTGACACCAATCAGCCCCAGCATTTT.

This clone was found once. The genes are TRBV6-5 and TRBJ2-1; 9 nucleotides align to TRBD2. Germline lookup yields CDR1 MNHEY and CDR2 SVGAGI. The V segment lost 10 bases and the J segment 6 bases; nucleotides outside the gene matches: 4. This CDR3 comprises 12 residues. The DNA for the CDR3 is TGTGCCAACCATAGCGGGAGCAATGAGCAGTTCTTC. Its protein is CANHSGSNEQFF.